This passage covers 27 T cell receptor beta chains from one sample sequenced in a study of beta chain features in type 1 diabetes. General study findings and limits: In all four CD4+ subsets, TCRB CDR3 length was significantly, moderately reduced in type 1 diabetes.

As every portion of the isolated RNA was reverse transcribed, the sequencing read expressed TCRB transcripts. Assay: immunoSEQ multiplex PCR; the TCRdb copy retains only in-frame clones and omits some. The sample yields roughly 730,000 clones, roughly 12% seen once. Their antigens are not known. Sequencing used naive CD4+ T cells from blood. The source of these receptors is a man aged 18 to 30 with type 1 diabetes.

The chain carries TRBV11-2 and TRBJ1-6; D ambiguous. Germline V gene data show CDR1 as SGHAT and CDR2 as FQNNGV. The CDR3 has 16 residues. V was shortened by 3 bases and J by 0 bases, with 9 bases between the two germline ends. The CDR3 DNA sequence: TGTGCCAGCAGCTTTGGAGGTAGCTCCTATAATTCACCCCTCCACTTT. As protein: CASSFGGSSYNSPLHF.

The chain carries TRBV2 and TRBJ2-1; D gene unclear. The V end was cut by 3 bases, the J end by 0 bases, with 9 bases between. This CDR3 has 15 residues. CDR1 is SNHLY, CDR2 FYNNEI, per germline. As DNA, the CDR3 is TGTGCCAGCAGTGATGAATTGAGCTCCTACAATGAGCAGTTCTTC. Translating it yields CASSDELSSYNEQFF.

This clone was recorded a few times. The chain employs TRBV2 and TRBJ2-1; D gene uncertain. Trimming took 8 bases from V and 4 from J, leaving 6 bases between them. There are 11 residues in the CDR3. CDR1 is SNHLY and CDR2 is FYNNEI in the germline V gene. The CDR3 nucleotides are TGTGCCAGCGGACCGTACAATGAGCAGTTCTTC. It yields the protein CASGPYNEQFF.

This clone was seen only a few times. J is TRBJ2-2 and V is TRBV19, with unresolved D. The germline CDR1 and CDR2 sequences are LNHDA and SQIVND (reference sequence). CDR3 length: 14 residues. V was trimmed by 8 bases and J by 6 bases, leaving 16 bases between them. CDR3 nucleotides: TGTGCCAGTCAGGTGTCTCCTCTGGCCGGGGAGCTGTTTTTT. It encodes CASQVSPLAGELFF.

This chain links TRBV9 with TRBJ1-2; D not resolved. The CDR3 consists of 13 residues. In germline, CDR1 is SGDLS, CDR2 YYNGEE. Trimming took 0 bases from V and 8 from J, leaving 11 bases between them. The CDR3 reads CASSVEAHGGYTF. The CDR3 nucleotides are TGTGCCAGCAGCGTAGAGGCCCACGGGGGCTACACCTTC.

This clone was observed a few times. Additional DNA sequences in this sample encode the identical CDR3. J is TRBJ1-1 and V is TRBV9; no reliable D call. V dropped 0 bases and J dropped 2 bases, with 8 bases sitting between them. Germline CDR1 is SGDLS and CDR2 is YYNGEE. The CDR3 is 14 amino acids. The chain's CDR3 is CASSVVAGNTEAFF. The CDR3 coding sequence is TGTGCCAGCAGCGTAGTGGCAGGCAACACTGAAGCTTTCTTT.

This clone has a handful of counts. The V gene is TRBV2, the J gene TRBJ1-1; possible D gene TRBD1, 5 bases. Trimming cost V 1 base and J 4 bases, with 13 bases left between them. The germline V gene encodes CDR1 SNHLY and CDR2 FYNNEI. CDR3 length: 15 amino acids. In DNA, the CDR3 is TGTGCCAGCAGTGAAGTGTCCGACAGTATCACTGAAGCTTTCTTT. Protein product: CASSEVSDSITEAFF.

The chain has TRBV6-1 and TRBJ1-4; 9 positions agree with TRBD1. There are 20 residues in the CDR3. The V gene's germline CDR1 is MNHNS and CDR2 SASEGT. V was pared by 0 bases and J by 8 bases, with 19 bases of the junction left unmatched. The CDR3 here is CASSEAAPGQGPLNREKLFF. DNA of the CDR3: TGTGCCAGCAGTGAAGCGGCCCCGGGACAGGGCCCCCTTAATCGGGAAAAACTGTTTTTT.

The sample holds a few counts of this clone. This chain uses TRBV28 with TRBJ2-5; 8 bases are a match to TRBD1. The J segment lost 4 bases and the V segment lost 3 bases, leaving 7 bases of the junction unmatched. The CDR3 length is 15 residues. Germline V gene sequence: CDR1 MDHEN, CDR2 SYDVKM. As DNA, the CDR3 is TGTGCCAGCAGTTTGTGGCAGGGGGCCGGAGAGACCCAGTACTTC. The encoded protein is CASSLWQGAGETQYF.

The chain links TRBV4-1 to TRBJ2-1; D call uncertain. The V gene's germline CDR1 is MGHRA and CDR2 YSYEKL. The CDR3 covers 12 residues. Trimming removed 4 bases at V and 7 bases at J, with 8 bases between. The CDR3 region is CASSRPNNEQFF. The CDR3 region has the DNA TGCGCCAGCAGCCGTCCCAATAATGAGCAGTTCTTC.

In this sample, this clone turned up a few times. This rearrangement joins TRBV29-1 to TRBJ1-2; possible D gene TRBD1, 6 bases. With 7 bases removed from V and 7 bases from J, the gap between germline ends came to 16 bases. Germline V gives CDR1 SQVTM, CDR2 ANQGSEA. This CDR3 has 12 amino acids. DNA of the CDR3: TGCAGCGAGGGGGGGCTCCAGGGTGGCTACACCTTC. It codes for CSEGGLQGGYTF.

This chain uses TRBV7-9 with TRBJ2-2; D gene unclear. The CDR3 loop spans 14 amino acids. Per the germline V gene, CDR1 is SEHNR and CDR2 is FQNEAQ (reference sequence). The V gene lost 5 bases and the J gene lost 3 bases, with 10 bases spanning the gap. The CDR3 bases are TGTGCCAGCAGCCGCTTCCTAGACACCGGGGAGCTGTTTTTT. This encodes CASSRFLDTGELFF.

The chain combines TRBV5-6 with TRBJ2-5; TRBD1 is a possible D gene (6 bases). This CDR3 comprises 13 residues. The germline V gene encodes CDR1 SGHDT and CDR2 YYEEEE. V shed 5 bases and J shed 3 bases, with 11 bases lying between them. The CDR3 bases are TGTGCCAGCAGTTGGGCAGGGGAAGAGACCCAGTACTTC. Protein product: CASSWAGEETQYF.

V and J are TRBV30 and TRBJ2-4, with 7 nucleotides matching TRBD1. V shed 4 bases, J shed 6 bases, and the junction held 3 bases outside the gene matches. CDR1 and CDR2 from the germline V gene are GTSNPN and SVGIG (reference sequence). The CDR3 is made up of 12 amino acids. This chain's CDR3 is CAWTSGGNIQYF. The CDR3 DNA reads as TGTGCCTGGACTTCAGGGGGAAACATTCAGTACTTC. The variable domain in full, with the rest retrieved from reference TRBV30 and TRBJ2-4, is SQTIHQWPATLVQPVGSPLSLECTVEGTSNPNLYWYRQAAGRGLQLLFYSVGIGQISSEVPQNLSASRPQDRQFILSSKKLLLSDSGFYLCAWTSGGNIQYFGAGTRLSVL.

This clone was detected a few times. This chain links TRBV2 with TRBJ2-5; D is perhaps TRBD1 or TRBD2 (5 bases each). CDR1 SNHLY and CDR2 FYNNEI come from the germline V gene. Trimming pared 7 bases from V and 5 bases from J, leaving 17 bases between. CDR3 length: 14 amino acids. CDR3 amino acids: CASKGTGIRETQYF. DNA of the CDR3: TGTGCCAGCAAGGGGACGGGGATAAGGGAGACCCAGTACTTC.

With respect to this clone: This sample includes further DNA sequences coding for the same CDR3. Here the CDR3 reads CASSYDRGNYGYTF. As DNA, the CDR3 is TGTGCCAGCAGTTACGACAGGGGGAACTATGGCTACACCTTC. The J gene is TRBJ1-2, the V gene TRBV6-5; 9 nucleotides agree with TRBD1. The CDR3 loop spans 14 amino acids. CDR1 MNHEY and CDR2 SVGAGI come from the germline V gene. Trimming at V came to 2 bases and at J to 2 bases, leaving 0 bases not matched to a gene.

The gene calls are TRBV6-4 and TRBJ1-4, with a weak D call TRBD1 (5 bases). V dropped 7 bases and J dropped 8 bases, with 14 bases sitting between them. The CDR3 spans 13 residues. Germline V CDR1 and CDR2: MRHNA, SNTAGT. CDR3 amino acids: CASTRGFGEKLFF. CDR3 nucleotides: TGTGCCAGCACGCGGGGCTTCGGGGAAAAACTGTTTTTT.

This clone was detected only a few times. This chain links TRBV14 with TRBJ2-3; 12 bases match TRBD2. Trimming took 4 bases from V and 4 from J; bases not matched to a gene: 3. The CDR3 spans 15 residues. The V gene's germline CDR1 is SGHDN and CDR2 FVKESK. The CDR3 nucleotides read TGTGCCAGCAGCCTACTAGCGGGGGGCGCAGATACGCAGTATTTT. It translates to CASSLLAGGADTQYF.

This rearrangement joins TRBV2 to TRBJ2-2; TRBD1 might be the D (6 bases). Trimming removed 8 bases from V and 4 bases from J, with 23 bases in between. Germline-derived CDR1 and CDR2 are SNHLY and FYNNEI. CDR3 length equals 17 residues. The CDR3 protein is CASLFRKKTGRTGELFF. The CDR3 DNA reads TGTGCCAGCCTGTTCAGGAAAAAGACAGGCCGCACCGGGGAGCTGTTTTTT. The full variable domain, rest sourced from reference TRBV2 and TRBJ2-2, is EPEVTQTPSHQVTQMGQEVILRCVPISNHLYFYWYRQILGQKVEFLVSFYNNEISEKSEIFDDQFSVERPDGSNFTLKIRSTKLEDSAMYFCASLFRKKTGRTGELFFGEGSRLTVL.

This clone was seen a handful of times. The CDR3 region has the DNA TGTGCCAGCAGCGTAGCCCCGCGGGTTGTGGAGACCCAGTACTTC. Translation gives CASSVAPRVVETQYF. The chain links TRBV9 to TRBJ2-5; D may be TRBD2 (5 bases). V lost 0 bases and J lost 5, with 14 bases in between. This CDR3 region has 15 residues. Germline V lookup: CDR1 SGDLS, CDR2 YYNGEE.

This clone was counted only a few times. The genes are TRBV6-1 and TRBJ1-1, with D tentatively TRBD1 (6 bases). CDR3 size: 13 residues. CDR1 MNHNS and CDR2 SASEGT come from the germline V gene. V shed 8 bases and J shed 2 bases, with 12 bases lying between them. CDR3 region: CASVRRGNTEAFF. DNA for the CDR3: TGTGCCAGCGTTCGCAGGGGTAACACTGAAGCTTTCTTT.

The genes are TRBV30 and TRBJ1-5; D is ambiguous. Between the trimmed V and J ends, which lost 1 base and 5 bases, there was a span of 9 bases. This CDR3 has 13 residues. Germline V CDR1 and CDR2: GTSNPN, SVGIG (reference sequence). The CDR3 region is CAWSEQEDQPQHF. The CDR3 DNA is TGTGCCTGGAGTGAGCAGGAAGATCAGCCCCAGCATTTT.

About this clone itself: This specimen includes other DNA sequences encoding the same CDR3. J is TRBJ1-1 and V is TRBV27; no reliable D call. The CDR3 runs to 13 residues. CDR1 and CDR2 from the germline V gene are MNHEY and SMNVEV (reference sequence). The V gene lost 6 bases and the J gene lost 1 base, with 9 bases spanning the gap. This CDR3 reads CASSLQGNTEAFF. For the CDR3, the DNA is TGTGCCAGCAGCCTACAAGGGAACACTGAAGCTTTCTTT.

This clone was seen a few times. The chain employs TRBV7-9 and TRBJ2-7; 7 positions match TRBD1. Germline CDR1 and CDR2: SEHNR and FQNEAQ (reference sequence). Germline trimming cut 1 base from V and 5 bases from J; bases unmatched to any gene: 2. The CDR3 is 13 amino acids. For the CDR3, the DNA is TGTGCCAGCAGCTTAGGACAGGGAAACGAGCAGTACTTC. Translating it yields CASSLGQGNEQYF.

CDR3 amino acids: CASSTTQGVDVWYKQFF. The CDR3 nucleotides are TGTGCCAGTAGTACAACACAGGGGGTCGATGTATGGTATAAGCAGTTCTTC. This chain connects TRBV19 to TRBJ2-1; TRBD1 agrees at 8 bases. V lost 4 bases, J lost 11 bases, and 19 bases stayed unmatched. CDR1 LNHDA and CDR2 SQIVND come from the germline V gene (reference sequence). The CDR3 extends over 17 amino acids.

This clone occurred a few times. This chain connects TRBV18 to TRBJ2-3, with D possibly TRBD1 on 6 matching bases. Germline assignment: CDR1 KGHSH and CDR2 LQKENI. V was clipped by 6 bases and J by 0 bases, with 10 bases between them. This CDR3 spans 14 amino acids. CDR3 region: CASSLGASTDTQYF. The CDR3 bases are TGTGCCAGCTCCCTGGGGGCTAGCACAGATACGCAGTATTTT.

CDR3 in DNA: TGTGCCAGCAGCCCCGGGATGTATGGCTACACCTTC. The encoded protein is CASSPGMYGYTF. The V call is TRBV7-6, the J call TRBJ1-2; D unresolved. CDR3 length equals 12 residues. Germline loops: CDR1 SGHVS, CDR2 FNYEAQ. V lost 5 bases, J lost 5 bases, and 9 bases lay in between.